The rows below give T cell receptor beta chains drawn from one sample of a study of T cell changes during pregnancy in multiple sclerosis. TCRdb keeps only in-frame clones here, not all; method: immunoSEQ multiplex PCR. The sample lists around 110,000 clones, around 93% occurring once. The sequences come from peripheral blood, collected in the third trimester of pregnancy. The receptors were sampled from a female donor in good health, enrolled as a control in a pregnancy study. CDR3s leave out the opening cysteine and the closing phenylalanine or tryptophan.

CDR3	V	length
ASSQTTGTDYNEQF	TRBV7-9	14
ASSLTGGNEAF	TRBV5-4	11
ASSWRGQGTNTGELF	TRBV5-1	15
ASSRDRLETQY	TRBV7-8	11
ASSPSSGGAGGELF	TRBV7-8	14
ASNGRDTGELF	TRBV7-9	11
ASSPRDTPSFYEQY	TRBV7-2	14
ASSPRGNNEKLF	TRBV18	12
ASSLEGRDGDEQF	TRBV7-9	13
ASSEYRVSGYT	TRBV6-1	11
ASSLALGRTGELF	TRBV5-1	13
ASSFEDRAIPRVGGYT	TRBV11-3	16
ASTPGQGAGTIY	TRBV6-6	12
ASSEWLGQAGGKQY	TRBV4-3	14
ASSLDRIDYEQY	TRBV5-6	12
ASSPPYGTGGTIY	TRBV7-2	13
ASSERGAAYEQY	TRBV6-1	12
ASSSEGTGMNTEAF	TRBV5-4	14
ALLWPGGPPDYGYT	TRBV2	14
AISESGGRNYGYT	TRBV10-3	13
AISEAGGETDTQY	TRBV10-3	13
ASSKDLNTEAF	TRBV13	11
AWSGERVWDTEAF	TRBV30	13
AWTLADEQY	TRBV30	9
ASSKRGGETQY	TRBV27	11
ASSLQKWGVLQETQY	TRBV11-3	15
ASSRLRTGELF	TRBV27	11
AWRGTGHSTDTQY	TRBV30	13
ASSFSTIYGYT	TRBV7-2	11
ASSYSNGGGGYT	TRBV6-5	12
ARSTRRENYGYT	TRBV5-3	12
ASRYPGQDYEQY	TRBV6-5	12
ASSPGGISGANVLT	TRBV6-4	14
ASSLKQGMGNEQF	TRBV5-4	13
ASSLAEGALTGELF	TRBV5-1	14
ASSLGRGGDTQY	TRBV7-2	12
ASNGVAGANPFEQF	TRBV19	14
ATRSAGTYSNEQY	TRBV15	13
ASRQGNQPQH	TRBV12-5	10
ATSREGPDRGSGNTIY	TRBV15	16
ASSPLRGGPNEQF	TRBV7-3	13
AWSVLLDRGLGYT	TRBV30	13
ASSEGAGTVIVYEQY	TRBV2	15
ASSLVAGGSDTQY	TRBV7-2	13
ASSSTYEQY	TRBV5-4	9
ASSSRLTNEKLF	TRBV5-6	12